This entry lists 27 T cell receptor beta chains sequenced from one sample in a study of OX40 agonist ivuxolimab in advanced cancers. Sequencing was performed with immunoSEQ multiplex PCR; in TCRdb, only in-frame clones are kept and a portion is missing. Of just under 80,000 clones in the sample, roughly 86% were seen once. Specimen: CD4+ or CD8+ T cells sorted from blood, collected in a trial of the OX40 agonist ivuxolimab. The receptors were sampled from an adult with an advanced solid tumor such as melanoma, head and neck, liver or kidney cancer.

The rearrangement uses TRBV30 and TRBJ1-5; TRBD1 might be the D (5 bases). V lost 0 bases and J 2 bases, leaving 8 bases between the germline ends. CDR1 and CDR2 from the germline V gene are GTSNPN and SVGIG (reference sequence). The CDR3 length is 14 residues. The CDR3 loop is CAWSVLGGNQPQHF. The CDR3 DNA is TGTGCCTGGAGTGTATTAGGGGGCAATCAGCCCCAGCATTTT. Based on the CDR3 plus reference TRBV30 and TRBJ1-5, the full variable domain is SQTIHQWPATLVQPVGSPLSLECTVEGTSNPNLYWYRQAAGRGLQLLFYSVGIGQISSEVPQNLSASRPQDRQFILSSKKLLLSDSGFYLCAWSVLGGNQPQHFGDGTRLSIL.

CDR3 sequence: CASRPGGTGSNEQFF. In nucleotides, the CDR3 is TGTGCCAGCAGACCCGGGGGGACAGGGTCCAATGAGCAGTTCTTC. The chain has TRBV28 and TRBJ2-1, with 9 positions matching TRBD1. J lost 6 bases, V lost 6 bases, and 9 bases had no gene match. Germline CDR1 and CDR2: MDHEN and SYDVKM. The CDR3 extends over 15 amino acids.

The chain is built from TRBV7-9 and TRBJ1-4; 7 bases map to TRBD1. This CDR3 spans 14 amino acids. The ends lost 5 bases at V and 4 bases at J; junction bases unmatched: 4. Germline V CDR1 and CDR2: SEHNR, FQNEAQ (reference sequence). The DNA of the CDR3 is TGTGCCAGCAGCGCCGGGACAGTTAATGAAAAACTGTTTTTT. Its protein is CASSAGTVNEKLFF.

The rearrangement joins TRBV14 to TRBJ2-1, with D possibly matching TRBD2 (7 bases). Trimming shortened V by 1 base and J by 4 bases, and 11 bases separated the two germline ends. Germline CDR1 and CDR2: SGHDN and FVKESK. The CDR3 runs 15 residues. Here the CDR3 reads CASSQVGGAYNEQFF. In DNA form, the CDR3 reads TGTGCCAGCAGCCAAGTTGGGGGGGCGTACAATGAGCAGTTCTTC.

The rearrangement links TRBV6-1 to TRBJ1-5, with D perhaps matching TRBD1 (5 bases). Germline CDR1 is MNHNS and CDR2 is SASEGT. The CDR3 extends over 12 amino acids. Trimming removed 10 bases at V and 6 bases at J, with 13 bases between. CDR3 amino acids: CAIKGIGQPQHF. As DNA, the CDR3 is TGTGCCATAAAGGGGATCGGTCAGCCCCAGCATTTT.

The rearrangement links TRBV5-5 to TRBJ1-1; perhaps TRBD1 as D (5 bases). V lost 3 bases, J lost 3 bases, and 12 bases lay in between. This CDR3 spans 14 amino acids. Germline CDR1 reads SGHKS; CDR2 reads YYEKEE (reference sequence). The CDR3 region has the DNA TGTGCCAGCAGCTCGTCAGGGCTGGACACTGAAGCTTTCTTT. Protein: CASSSSGLDTEAFF.

The chain links TRBV18 to TRBJ1-5; no firm D call. The CDR3 covers 16 residues. V lost 1 base and J 0 bases, leaving 10 bases between the germline ends. Germline CDR1 KGHSH, CDR2 LQKENI. The CDR3 DNA sequence: TGTGCCAGCTCACCACGAGGGATTTATAGCAATCAGCCCCAGCATTTT. It yields the protein CASSPRGIYSNQPQHF.

The CDR3 is CASSYSKVNTEAFF. The CDR3 region has the DNA TGTGCCAGCAGTTACTCGAAGGTGAACACTGAAGCTTTCTTT. This chain links TRBV6-6 with TRBJ1-1; D is unclear. V gave up 0 bases and J gave up 0 bases, with 5 bases separating them. The germline gives CDR1 MNHNY, CDR2 SVGAGI (reference sequence). This CDR3 has 14 amino acids.

The V and J genes are TRBV7-2 and TRBJ1-2; D is possibly TRBD1 (5 bases). Per germline, CDR1 SGHTA and CDR2 FQGNSA. The CDR3 length is 14 residues. V was pared by 5 bases and J by 5 bases, with 15 bases between. For the CDR3, the DNA is TGTGCCAGCAGCGCAGTTCAGGGTAGATATGGCTACACCTTC. Amino acids: CASSAVQGRYGYTF.

The DNA for the CDR3 is TGTGCCAGCAGCTCTTTAGTAGGCAGCAACTATGGCTACACCTTC. It translates to CASSSLVGSNYGYTF. The V gene is TRBV11-2, the J gene TRBJ1-2; D unresolved. Germline CDR1 is SGHAT and CDR2 is FQNNGV. This CDR3 has 15 residues. V lost 4 bases and J 2 bases, leaving 14 bases between the germline ends.

In this sample, this clone turned up a few times. This chain links TRBV29-1 with TRBJ2-7; 9 nucleotides line up with TRBD1. V shed 4 bases and J 3 bases; nucleotides not matched to a gene: 4. This CDR3 spans 13 amino acids. Germline V gene lookup returns CDR1 SQVTM and CDR2 ANQGSEA. The CDR3 DNA sequence: TGCAGCGTTGTGGACAGGGGCATCTACGAGCAGTACTTC. Protein: CSVVDRGIYEQYF.

This chain uses TRBV4-1 with TRBJ2-7; D may be TRBD2 (5 bases). V dropped 0 bases and J dropped 0 bases, with 12 bases sitting between them. Germline V CDR1 and CDR2: MGHRA, YSYEKL. The CDR3 extends over 16 amino acids. The CDR3 DNA sequence: TGCGCCAGCAGCCAAGAGCCAGCGGTTAGCTCCTACGAGCAGTACTTC. Encoded protein: CASSQEPAVSSYEQYF.

The chain uses TRBV7-2 and TRBJ2-3, with 10 bases lining up with TRBD2. The V gene's germline CDR1 is SGHTA and CDR2 FQGNSA. The V and J ends lost 5 bases and 0 bases, in that order; junction bases with no gene match: 8. The CDR3 sequence is 17 residues long. The CDR3 nucleotides read TGTGCCAGCAGCAGAATTAGCGGGGGGCAGAGCACAGATACGCAGTATTTT. Translated: CASSRISGGQSTDTQYF.

V usage is TRBV5-6 and J usage is TRBJ2-1, with 7 nucleotides matching TRBD2. CDR1 is SGHDT and CDR2 is YYEEEE in the germline V gene. The CDR3 covers 18 residues. V lost 0 bases and J lost 2; bases outside the gene matches: 11. DNA for the CDR3: TGTGCCAGCAGCTTGGATAGCGCGGGCCGGGGGGCCTACAATGAGCAGTTCTTC. Protein sequence: CASSLDSAGRGAYNEQFF.

A remark on this clone: The germline gene is not matched at one end of the junction; a read error may be the cause. The V call is TRBV11-2, the J call TRBJ2-7; tentative D call: TRBD1 (6 bases). The germline gives CDR1 SGHAT, CDR2 FQNNGV. The CDR3 consists of 16 residues. The CDR3 nucleotides read TGTGCCAGCAGCCTAGACCGGGACATGAGCTCCTACGAGCAGTACTTC. Encoded protein: CASSLDRDMSSYEQYF.

This sequence joins TRBV19 and TRBJ1-6; TRBD1 matches at 8 bases. The CDR3 is 15 residues long. Germline CDR1 LNHDA, CDR2 SQIVND (reference sequence). V dropped 3 bases and J dropped 8; count of bases not matched to a gene: 6. The CDR3 DNA reads TGTGCCAGTAGTATCGACAGGGGCCTTGATTCACCCCTCCACTTT. Translating it yields CASSIDRGLDSPLHF.

The rearrangement uses TRBV19 and TRBJ1-4; TRBD1 matches 10 bases. With 2 bases clipped from V and 8 bases from J, the junction kept 5 bases outside the gene matches. Germline CDR1 and CDR2: LNHDA and SQIVND (reference sequence). This CDR3 is built from 15 residues. CDR3 in DNA: TGTGCCAGTAGTATACAGAAGACAGGGGGCGAAAAACTGTTTTTT. Encoded protein: CASSIQKTGGEKLFF.

J is TRBJ2-2 and V is TRBV6-1; no definite D call. The CDR3 is made up of 16 amino acids. Between the trimmed V and J ends, which lost 4 bases and 3 bases, there was a span of 15 bases. Germline CDR1 MNHNS, CDR2 SASEGT. DNA of the CDR3: TGTGCCAGCAGTGTCTCGGGTAGGGTCGACACCGGGGAGCTGTTTTTT. It codes for CASSVSGRVDTGELFF.

The chain joins TRBV5-4 to TRBJ1-1; possible D gene TRBD1, 5 bases. This CDR3 comprises 13 residues. Trimming cost V 4 bases and J 2 bases, with 9 bases left between them. The germline gives CDR1 SGHNT, CDR2 YYREEE (reference sequence). The CDR3 is CASSRGGNTEAFF. The CDR3 DNA follows: TGTGCCAGCAGCCGGGGGGGAAACACTGAAGCTTTCTTT.

The chain recombines TRBV7-2 with TRBJ1-2; D possibly corresponds to TRBD1 (6 bases). V was cut by 5 bases and J by 2 bases, with 9 bases left in between. The CDR3 has 13 amino acids. In germline, CDR1 is SGHTA, CDR2 FQGNSA. CDR3 sequence reads: CASSPGQNYGYTF. CDR3 nucleotides: TGTGCCAGCAGCCCGGGACAAAACTATGGCTACACCTTC.

The CDR3: CASSPLQGGTEAFF. In DNA form, the CDR3 reads TGCGCCAGCAGCCCCCTACAGGGAGGGACTGAAGCTTTCTTT. The J gene is TRBJ1-1, the V gene TRBV5-1; D possibly corresponds to TRBD1 (6 bases). V was clipped by 4 bases and J by 5 bases, with 15 bases between them. Looked up from germline, CDR1 is SGHRS and CDR2 is YFSETQ. CDR3 length equals 14 residues.

This clone has a single count. This rearrangement joins TRBV5-1 to TRBJ2-5, with D tentatively TRBD2 (6 bases). This CDR3 has 17 amino acids. V lost 0 bases and J 2 bases, leaving 17 bases between the germline ends. The germline V gene has CDR1 SGHRS and CDR2 YFSETQ. CDR3 in DNA: TGCGCCAGCAGCTTGGGGGGGACTTCCAACGAACAAGAGACCCAGTACTTC. Its protein is CASSLGGTSNEQETQYF.

V usage is TRBV5-1 and J usage is TRBJ1-1; unclear D gene. This CDR3 spans 13 amino acids. Deletions cut 4 bases from V and 2 bases from J, with 9 bases between. CDR1 is SGHRS, CDR2 YFSETQ, per germline. The CDR3 is CASSPRGNTEAFF. For the CDR3, the DNA is TGCGCCAGCAGCCCCCGGGGTAACACTGAAGCTTTCTTT.

V usage is TRBV7-2 and J usage is TRBJ1-2; the D is unclear. The CDR3 extends over 12 amino acids. With 1 base removed from V and 4 bases from J, the gap between germline ends came to 4 bases. Germline CDR1 SGHTA, CDR2 FQGNSA. Here the CDR3 DNA reads TGTGCCAGCAGCTTAGACGTCTATGGCTACACCTTC. This codes for CASSLDVYGYTF.

The chain joins TRBV7-2 to TRBJ2-7, with no clear D. V was trimmed by 1 base and J by 5 bases, leaving 9 bases between them. The CDR3 is made up of 13 amino acids. CDR1 SGHTA and CDR2 FQGNSA come from the germline V gene. CDR3 DNA: TGTGCCAGCAGCTTAGAGGCTGAGAACGAGCAGTACTTC. Its translation: CASSLEAENEQYF.

The V and J genes are TRBV6-1 and TRBJ2-1; the D gene is possibly TRBD1 (5 bases). Trimming removed 6 bases from V and 5 bases from J, with 11 bases in between. Germline CDR1 reads MNHNS; CDR2 reads SASEGT. The length of the CDR3 is 13 residues. CDR3 region: CASRKTVNNEQFF. Written as DNA, the CDR3 is TGTGCCAGCAGGAAGACAGTGAACAATGAGCAGTTCTTC.

The sample holds a few counts of this clone. V gene TRBV6-1 combines with J gene TRBJ2-3, with 8 bases lining up with TRBD1. The germline V gene has CDR1 MNHNS and CDR2 SASEGT. This CDR3 comprises 16 residues. Trimming at V came to 2 bases and at J to 2 bases, leaving 6 bases not matched to a gene. The CDR3 protein is CASSEQGATYTDTQYF. The CDR3, as DNA: TGTGCCAGCAGTGAACAGGGGGCTACCTACACAGATACGCAGTATTTT.